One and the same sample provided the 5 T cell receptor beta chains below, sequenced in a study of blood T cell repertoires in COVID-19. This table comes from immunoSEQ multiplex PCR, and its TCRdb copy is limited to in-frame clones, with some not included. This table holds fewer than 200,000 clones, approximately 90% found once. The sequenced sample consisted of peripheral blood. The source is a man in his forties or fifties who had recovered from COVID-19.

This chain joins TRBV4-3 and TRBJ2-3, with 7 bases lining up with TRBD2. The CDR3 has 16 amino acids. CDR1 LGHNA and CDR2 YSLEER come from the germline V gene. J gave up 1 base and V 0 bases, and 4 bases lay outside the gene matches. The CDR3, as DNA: TGCGCCAGCAGCCAAGACTCGAGCGGGGGCACAGATACGCAGTATTTT. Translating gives CASSQDSSGGTDTQYF.

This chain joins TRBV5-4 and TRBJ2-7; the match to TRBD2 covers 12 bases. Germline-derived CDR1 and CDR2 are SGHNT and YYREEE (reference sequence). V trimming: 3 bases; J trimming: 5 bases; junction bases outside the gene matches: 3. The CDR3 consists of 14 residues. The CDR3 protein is CASSWGLAGHEQYF. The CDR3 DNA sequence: TGTGCCAGCAGCTGGGGACTAGCGGGCCACGAGCAGTACTTC.

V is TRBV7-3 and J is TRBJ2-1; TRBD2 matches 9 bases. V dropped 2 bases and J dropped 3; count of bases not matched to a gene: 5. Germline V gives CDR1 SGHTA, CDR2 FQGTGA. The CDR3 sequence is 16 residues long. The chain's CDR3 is CASSLRRTSVYNEQFF. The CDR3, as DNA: TGTGCCAGCAGCTTACGGCGGACTAGCGTCTACAATGAGCAGTTCTTC.

The CDR3 bases are TGTGCCAGCAGTGGGGGAGCAGCTAATGAAAAACTGTTTTTT. Its protein product is CASSGGAANEKLFF. The chain carries TRBV2 and TRBJ1-4; no reliable D call. The CDR3 is made up of 14 amino acids. Germline CDR1 reads SNHLY; CDR2 reads FYNNEI. Trimming cost V 4 bases and J 3 bases, with 9 bases left between them.

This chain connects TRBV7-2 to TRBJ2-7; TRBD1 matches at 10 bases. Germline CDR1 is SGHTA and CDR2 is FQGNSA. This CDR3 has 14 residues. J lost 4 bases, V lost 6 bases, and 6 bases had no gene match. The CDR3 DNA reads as TGTGCCAGCAGTTTCGACAGGGGGCGATACGAGCAGTACTTC. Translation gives CASSFDRGRYEQYF. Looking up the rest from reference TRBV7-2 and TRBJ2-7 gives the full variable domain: GAGVSQSPSNKVTEKGKDVELRCDPISGHTALYWYRQSLGQGLEFLIYFQGNSAPDKSGLPSDRFSAERTGGSVSTLTIQRTQQEDSAVYLCASSFDRGRYEQYFGPGTRLTVT.